Following are 28 T cell receptor beta chains from one sample sequenced in a study of cytotoxic CD8 clonotypes in ibrutinib-treated CLL (dated by TCRdb to the early 2020s). The library relied on the immunoSEQ multiplex PCR assay. Imported from immuneACCESS, the table was reduced by TCRdb to in-frame sequences with V and J called. These copies leave out some clones; in studies compared against another copy, an unresolved V gene accounts for under half, and the cause of the remainder is not known. Counted in this sample were some 290,000 clones; 80% of them appeared once. The top ten constitute 5% to 7% of the sample. The sequenced sample was PBMCs, obtained before ibrutinib treatment. The receptors here all came from a human donor with chronic lymphocytic leukemia.

This clone appeared a single time. This chain uses TRBV18 with TRBJ2-3, with TRBD1 as a possible D gene (5 bases). V lost 0 bases to trimming and J lost 2 bases, with 18 bases between them. From germline, CDR1 is KGHSH and CDR2 LQKENI. The CDR3 covers 18 residues. The CDR3 sequence is CASSPPRTPIPNTDTQYF. For the CDR3, the DNA is TGTGCCAGCTCACCACCTAGGACACCCATCCCAAACACAGATACGCAGTATTTT. The full variable domain, completed using reference TRBV18 and TRBJ2-3, is NAGVMQNPRHLVRRRGQEARLRCSPMKGHSHVYWYRQLPEEGLKFMVYLQKENIIDESGMPKERFSAEFPKEGPSILRIQQVVRGDSAAYFCASSPPRTPIPNTDTQYFGPGTRLTVL.

The DNA of the CDR3 is TGTGCCAGCAATGGGGGGGCCGGCCCCTACGAGCAGTACTTC. Its translation is CASNGGAGPYEQYF. The chain employs TRBV28 and TRBJ2-7; tentatively, D is TRBD2 (7 bases). V was trimmed by 7 bases and J by 2 bases, leaving 15 bases between them. The germline V gene encodes CDR1 MDHEN and CDR2 SYDVKM. There are 14 residues in the CDR3.

The CDR3 DNA reads TGTGCCAGCAGCGACCCGGGACTAGCGGTGAACACCGGGGAGCTGTTTTTT. Translated: CASSDPGLAVNTGELFF. V and J are TRBV9 and TRBJ2-2; 11 nucleotides match TRBD2. Losses at the gene ends were 3 bases for V and 1 base for J; bases not matched to a gene: 5. This CDR3 spans 17 amino acids. Per the germline V gene, CDR1 is SGDLS and CDR2 is YYNGEE.

The J gene is TRBJ2-1, the V gene TRBV7-8, with TRBD2 matching 7 bases. Germline-derived CDR1 and CDR2 are SGHVS and FQNEAQ. Trimming took 5 bases from V and 9 from J; bases not matched to a gene: 7. CDR3 size: 13 residues. In DNA, the CDR3 is TGTGCCAGCAGCCCCCGACTAGCTTTTGAGCAGTTCTTC. This codes for CASSPRLAFEQFF. The variable domain in full, with the rest retrieved from reference TRBV7-8 and TRBJ2-1, is GAGVSQSPRYKVAKRGQDVALRCDPISGHVSLFWYQQALGQGPEFLTYFQNEAQLDKSGLPSDRFFAERPEGSVSTLKIQRTQQEDSAVYLCASSPRLAFEQFFGPGTRLTVL.

The chain couples TRBV5-1 to TRBJ2-5; the match to TRBD1 covers 9 bases. CDR1 is SGHRS, CDR2 YFSETQ, per germline. V gave up 1 base and J gave up 4 bases; unmatched junction bases: 8. The CDR3 totals 16 residues. The CDR3 spells CASSLMVGTGIETQYF. As DNA, the CDR3 is TGCGCCAGCAGCTTGATGGTCGGGACAGGGATAGAGACCCAGTACTTC.

The chain joins TRBV11-2 to TRBJ2-7; a weak D match, TRBD1 (6 bases). The germline gives CDR1 SGHAT, CDR2 FQNNGV. The CDR3 extends over 13 amino acids. V was pared by 3 bases and J by 4 bases, with 10 bases between. The CDR3 sequence: CASSFRGGYEQYF. The CDR3 DNA is TGTGCCAGCAGCTTCCGAGGGGGATACGAGCAGTACTTC.

V usage is TRBV10-3 and J usage is TRBJ2-3; D not certain. CDR3 size: 15 residues. Trimming shortened V by 4 bases and J by 6 bases, and 17 bases separated the two germline ends. CDR1 is ENHRY and CDR2 is SYGVKD in the germline V gene. Written as DNA, the CDR3 is TGTGCCATCAGTGCGGACGCAAGCATAAGTGATACGCAGTATTTT. This translates into CAISADASISDTQYF.

Of note for this clone: The junction does not match germline at one end; this may be a read error. The CDR3 DNA sequence: TGTGCTAGCAGCTTAGGGGGATTGCAGGCACAAGAGACCCAGTACTTC. Protein: CASSLGGLQAQETQYF. The chain is built from TRBV7-7 and TRBJ2-5; a weak D match, TRBD1 (6 bases). Germline loops: CDR1 SSHAT, CDR2 FNYEAQ (reference sequence). The CDR3 runs 16 residues.

J is TRBJ1-1 and V is TRBV6-1; D is possibly TRBD1 (5 bases). The germline V gene has CDR1 MNHNS and CDR2 SASEGT. The CDR3 is 13 amino acids. Between the trimmed V and J ends, which lost 5 bases and 0 bases, there was a span of 7 bases. CDR3 DNA sequence: TGTGCCAGCAGTCGACAGCTGAACACTGAAGCTTTCTTT. Protein sequence: CASSRQLNTEAFF.

Remarks on this clone: The junction shows a germline mismatch at one end, possibly a read error. The chain links TRBV2 to TRBJ2-7, with 10 positions matching TRBD1. From germline, CDR1 is SNHLY and CDR2 FYNNEI. This CDR3 is 15 amino acids long. The CDR3 reads CASREEGQGFYEQYF. The CDR3 bases are TGTGCCAGCAGGGAAGAGGGACAGGGGTTCTACGAGCAGTACTTC.

The rearrangement joins TRBV11-2 to TRBJ2-1, with TRBD1 identical over 11 bases. CDR1 and CDR2 from the germline V gene are SGHAT and FQNNGV. This CDR3 has 14 amino acids. J lost 7 bases, V lost 5 bases, and 4 bases had no gene match. Written as DNA, the CDR3 is TGTGCCAGCAGCGGACAGGGGGCGGGTAATGAGCAGTTCTTC. It is translated as CASSGQGAGNEQFF. Full variable domain (rest looked up from reference TRBV11-2 and TRBJ2-1): EAGVAQSPRYKIIEKRQSVAFWCNPISGHATLYWYQQILGQGPKLLIQFQNNGVVDDSQLPKDRFSAERLKGVDSTLKIQPAKLEDSAVYLCASSGQGAGNEQFFGPGTRLTVL.

This clone was detected only a few times. The chain has TRBV7-2 and TRBJ1-5; D gene uncertain. Trimming shortened V by 1 base and J by 2 bases, and 9 bases separated the two germline ends. In germline, CDR1 is SGHTA, CDR2 FQGNSA. CDR3 length: 15 residues. CDR3 loop: CASSLGSWGNQPQHF. DNA for the CDR3: TGTGCCAGCAGCTTAGGGTCCTGGGGCAATCAGCCCCAGCATTTT.

The rearrangement joins TRBV4-1 to TRBJ1-1; 7 bases agree with TRBD1. With 0 bases clipped from V and 3 bases from J, the junction kept 19 bases outside the gene matches. The CDR3 extends over 20 amino acids. Looked up from germline, CDR1 is MGHRA and CDR2 is YSYEKL. CDR3 DNA sequence: TGCGCCAGCAGCCAAGATCTCATCGAGCGACAGGGTCGTATGGACACTGAAGCTTTCTTT. Its protein is CASSQDLIERQGRMDTEAFF.

The chain has TRBV7-9 and TRBJ1-2; D gene ambiguous. Trimming took 6 bases from V and 6 from J, leaving 14 bases between them. The CDR3 sequence is 13 residues long. The germline V gene encodes CDR1 SEHNR and CDR2 FQNEAQ (reference sequence). CDR3 sequence: CASRLELVDGYTF. DNA for the CDR3: TGTGCCAGCAGACTCGAACTTGTCGATGGCTACACCTTC.

V is TRBV5-4 and J is TRBJ2-2; D is ambiguous. This CDR3 has 14 residues. Trimming shortened V by 1 base and J by 3 bases, and 7 bases separated the two germline ends. Per the germline V gene, CDR1 is SGHNT and CDR2 is YYREEE (reference sequence). The CDR3 nucleotides are TGTGCCAGCAGCTTGAGACCGTACACCGGGGAGCTGTTTTTT. The encoded protein is CASSLRPYTGELFF.

V gene TRBV7-9 combines with J gene TRBJ2-2; 7 nucleotides agree with TRBD1. The germline gives CDR1 SEHNR, CDR2 FQNEAQ (reference sequence). V dropped 5 bases and J dropped 6; count of bases not matched to a gene: 15. The CDR3 is made up of 17 amino acids. The CDR3 DNA follows: TGTGCCAGCAGCGGGCCGCCGACAGGGTCGTTTCCCGGGGAGCTGTTTTTT. Translating it yields CASSGPPTGSFPGELFF.

Remarks on this clone: This sample includes further DNA sequences coding for the same CDR3. The rearrangement links TRBV30 to TRBJ1-1, with D unclear. Germline V gene lookup returns CDR1 GTSNPN and CDR2 SVGIG (reference sequence). Trimming shortened V by 0 bases and J by 9 bases, and 8 bases separated the two germline ends. This CDR3 is 11 amino acids long. CDR3 in DNA: TGTGCCTGGAGTGTTGGAGAGAAAGCTTTCTTT. This translates into CAWSVGEKAFF.

V is TRBV7-2 and J is TRBJ2-7; 14 bases map to TRBD2. This CDR3 region has 17 residues. V trimming: 3 bases; J trimming: 5 bases; junction bases outside the gene matches: 9. CDR1 and CDR2 from the germline V gene are SGHTA and FQGNSA. The CDR3 coding sequence is TGTGCCAGCAGCTTTCGGGGGACTAGCGGGAGTCCCCACGAGCAGTACTTC. This gives the protein CASSFRGTSGSPHEQYF.

This clone was seen once. The chain carries TRBV15 and TRBJ1-1; no reliable D call. Trimming removed 3 bases from V and 1 base from J, with 6 bases in between. The CDR3 covers 13 residues. Germline CDR1 reads LNHNV; CDR2 reads YYDKDF (reference sequence). The CDR3 loop reads CATSRAKNTEAFF. In nucleotides, the CDR3 is TGTGCCACCAGCAGGGCCAAGAACACTGAAGCTTTCTTT.

This chain links TRBV2 with TRBJ1-5; tentative D call: TRBD1 (6 bases). CDR1 and CDR2 from the germline V gene are SNHLY and FYNNEI. The CDR3 contains 13 residues. V was pared by 7 bases and J by 5 bases, with 12 bases between. This chain's CDR3 is CASNTGPYQPQHF. The CDR3 DNA follows: TGTGCCAGCAATACAGGGCCGTATCAGCCCCAGCATTTT.

The chain links TRBV7-2 to TRBJ1-2; D is perhaps TRBD1 (5 bases). The germline V and J ends were trimmed by 0 bases and 8 bases, with 13 bases remaining between them. Germline loops: CDR1 SGHTA, CDR2 FQGNSA. This CDR3 has 14 amino acids. DNA of the CDR3: TGTGCCAGCAGCTTAGCTCGCGACAGCTGGGGCTACACCTTC. Residues: CASSLARDSWGYTF. Combining the CDR3 with reference TRBV7-2 and TRBJ1-2 gives the whole variable domain GAGVSQSPSNKVTEKGKDVELRCDPISGHTALYWYRQSLGQGLEFLIYFQGNSAPDKSGLPSDRFSAERTGGSVSTLTIQRTQQEDSAVYLCASSLARDSWGYTFGSGTRLTVV.

J is TRBJ2-2 and V is TRBV5-6; D remains ambiguous. V was cut by 4 bases and J by 1 base, with 2 bases left in between. This CDR3 has 12 residues. Germline V gene sequence: CDR1 SGHDT, CDR2 YYEEEE. CDR3 nucleotides: TGTGCCAGCAGCAGGAACACCGGGGAGCTGTTTTTT. Amino acids: CASSRNTGELFF. Together with reference TRBV5-6 and TRBJ2-2, the CDR3 gives the full variable domain: DAGVTQSPTHLIKTRGQQVTLRCSPKSGHDTVSWYQQALGQGPQFIFQYYEEEERQRGNFPDRFSGHQFPNYSSELNVNALLLGDSALYLCASSRNTGELFFGEGSRLTVL.

V is TRBV5-1 and J is TRBJ2-2, with TRBD1 matching 10 bases. Germline assignment: CDR1 SGHRS and CDR2 YFSETQ. The CDR3 is 16 amino acids. Germline trimming cut 4 bases from V and 4 bases from J; bases unmatched to any gene: 7. DNA of the CDR3: TGCGCCAGCAGCAGGGGACAGGGGATGGGCACCGGGGAGCTGTTTTTT. This translates into CASSRGQGMGTGELFF.

The genes are TRBV9 and TRBJ2-2; TRBD1 might be the D (5 bases). V lost 0 bases, J lost 5 bases, and 8 bases lay in between. The V gene's germline CDR1 is SGDLS and CDR2 YYNGEE. CDR3 length: 14 residues. The CDR3 DNA sequence: TGTGCCAGCAGCGTAGGACAGACAACCGGGGAGCTGTTTTTT. As protein: CASSVGQTTGELFF.

The rearrangement uses TRBV4-1 and TRBJ2-7, with D tentatively TRBD1 (6 bases). Germline lookup yields CDR1 MGHRA and CDR2 YSYEKL. The V and J ends lost 3 bases and 0 bases respectively, with 15 bases between them. The CDR3 contains 16 residues. The CDR3 sequence is CASSHGRDTSSYEQYF. CDR3 DNA: TGCGCCAGCAGCCACGGCCGGGACACCAGCTCCTACGAGCAGTACTTC.

The rearrangement uses TRBV5-1 and TRBJ2-7; TRBD2 matches at 12 bases. V shed 3 bases and J 2 bases; nucleotides not matched to a gene: 3. This CDR3 contains 15 residues. The V gene's germline CDR1 is SGHRS and CDR2 YFSETQ. The CDR3 here is CASSSLAGGPYEQYF. The CDR3 region has the DNA TGCGCCAGCAGCTCCCTAGCGGGAGGGCCCTACGAGCAGTACTTC. The full variable domain, its missing parts supplied by reference TRBV5-1 and TRBJ2-7, is KAGVTQTPRYLIKTRGQQVTLSCSPISGHRSVSWYQQTPGQGLQFLFEYFSETQRNKGNFPGRFSGRQFSNSRSEMNVSTLELGDSALYLCASSSLAGGPYEQYFGPGTRLTVT.

The V call is TRBV9, the J call TRBJ2-6; D unclear. The V end lost 0 bases, the J end lost 1 base, and 8 bases lay between the germline ends. CDR1 is SGDLS, CDR2 YYNGEE, per germline. The CDR3 is 16 residues long. The CDR3 nucleotides read TGTGCCAGCAGCGTAGAAACATGGTCTGGGGCCAACGTCCTGACTTTC. Translating it yields CASSVETWSGANVLTF.

V usage is TRBV18 and J usage is TRBJ1-3; no definite D call. Trimming shortened V by 2 bases and J by 0 bases, and 5 bases separated the two germline ends. The V gene's germline CDR1 is KGHSH and CDR2 LQKENI. CDR3 size: 14 residues. CDR3: CASSPDISGNTIYF. The CDR3 region has the DNA TGTGCCAGCTCACCAGACATCTCTGGAAACACCATATATTTT.